This entry lists 22 T cell receptor beta chains sequenced from one sample in a study of shared clonotypes between healthy human individuals. The method was immunoSEQ multiplex PCR; TCRdb's version includes in-frame clones alone and lacks a portion of them. In the table there are more than 2,000,000 clones, 85% to 95% of which are singletons. The sequenced material came from naive CD4+ T cells sorted from blood. Subset in this sample: CD45RA+ positively selected. The source of these receptors is a man between 18 and 29 years old in good health.

This clone showed up just once. The rearrangement joins TRBV30 to TRBJ2-7, with a weak D call TRBD2 (7 bases). The CDR3 spans 15 residues. The V end was cut by 7 bases, the J end by 2 bases, with 21 bases between. Per germline, CDR1 GTSNPN and CDR2 SVGIG (reference sequence). The CDR3 DNA sequence: TGTGCCTCTGAGTGGGCCCGAGGGGGGGCCTACGAGCAGTACTTC. This sequence encodes CASEWARGGAYEQYF.

The chain employs TRBV28 and TRBJ1-1, with 8 bases matching TRBD1. Germline V gene data show CDR1 as MDHEN and CDR2 as SYDVKM. This CDR3 is 15 amino acids long. Unmatched junction bases numbered 11, after V lost 6 bases and J lost 5 bases. CDR3 coding DNA: TGTGCCAGCAGAGAAAACAGGGGGTGGGGTACTGAAGCTTTCTTT. This codes for CASRENRGWGTEAFF.

The chain joins TRBV29-1 to TRBJ2-3; D not certain. Germline CDR1 and CDR2: SQVTM and ANQGSEA. Trimming took off 3 bases at V and 2 bases at J, with 9 bases between the two ends. The CDR3 consists of 13 residues. The CDR3 region is CSVDNVFTDTQYF. The CDR3 DNA follows: TGCAGCGTTGATAACGTGTTCACAGATACGCAGTATTTT.

The chain uses TRBV6-4 and TRBJ2-3, with 10 bases that match TRBD2. V shed 4 bases and J 6 bases; nucleotides not matched to a gene: 7. The CDR3 length is 15 residues. Germline assignment: CDR1 MRHNA and CDR2 SNTAGT. CDR3 protein: CASSASGSGGDTQYF. CDR3 DNA: TGTGCCAGCAGTGCTAGCGGGAGTGGAGGGGATACGCAGTATTTT.

The genes are TRBV9 and TRBJ2-7; no definite D call. Trimming pared 0 bases from V and 3 bases from J, leaving 16 bases between. The CDR3 is made up of 16 amino acids. Looked up from germline, CDR1 is SGDLS and CDR2 is YYNGEE. The CDR3 sequence is CASSVDPLLGYYEQYF. CDR3 in DNA: TGTGCCAGCAGCGTAGATCCGCTCTTGGGGTACTACGAGCAGTACTTC.

The genes are TRBV15 and TRBJ2-1; D gene unclear. Germline-derived CDR1 and CDR2 are LNHNV and YYDKDF (reference sequence). V lost 0 bases and J lost 0, with 9 bases in between. The CDR3 sequence is 16 residues long. CDR3 nucleotides: TGTGCCACCAGCAGAGATAGGCAGGTCTCCTACAATGAGCAGTTCTTC. It codes for CATSRDRQVSYNEQFF.

To note about this clone: This sample also contains other DNA sequences that code for the same CDR3. The V call is TRBV7-2, the J call TRBJ2-5; perhaps D is TRBD1 or TRBD2 (5 bases each). The V end was cut by 7 bases, the J end by 1 base, with 10 bases between. CDR1 is SGHTA, CDR2 FQGNSA, per germline. CDR3 length: 13 residues. The CDR3 DNA reads as TGTGCCAGCAACCGGGACCCCCAAGAGACCCAGTACTTC. It yields the protein CASNRDPQETQYF.

This clone was counted only a few times. Other DNA sequences in the same sample also yield this CDR3. The chain carries TRBV28 and TRBJ2-7; the D gene could be TRBD1 or TRBD2 (5 bases each). Trimming took off 2 bases at V and 3 bases at J, with 5 bases between the two ends. The CDR3 is made up of 12 amino acids. CDR1 is MDHEN, CDR2 SYDVKM, per germline. The CDR3 region has the DNA TGTGCCAGCAGTTTAGGGGGCTACGAGCAGTACTTC. The encoded protein is CASSLGGYEQYF. Full variable domain (outside the CDR3, taken from reference TRBV28 and TRBJ2-7): DVKVTQSSRYLVKRTGEKVFLECVQDMDHENMFWYRQDPGLGLRLIYFSYDVKMKEKGDIPEGYSVSREKKERFSLILESASTNQTSMYLCASSLGGYEQYFGPGTRLTVT.

This chain uses TRBV6-5 with TRBJ2-7; 7 positions agree with TRBD1. The germline V gene encodes CDR1 MNHEY and CDR2 SVGAGI. V gave up 0 bases and J gave up 0 bases; unmatched junction bases: 5. The CDR3 is 16 amino acids. CDR3 nucleotides: TGTGCCAGCAGTTACTCCGAGACAGGGAGCTCCTACGAGCAGTACTTC. Amino acid sequence: CASSYSETGSSYEQYF.

The CDR3 DNA sequence: TGCAGTGCCGCCGCAGGGACTGAAGCTTTCTTT. Translated: CSAAAGTEAFF. The chain is built from TRBV20-1 and TRBJ1-1; perhaps TRBD1 as D (5 bases). The germline V and J ends were trimmed by 6 bases and 5 bases, with 10 bases remaining between them. This CDR3 has 11 amino acids. Germline V gene sequence: CDR1 DFQATT, CDR2 SNEGSKA (reference sequence).

V is TRBV7-9 and J is TRBJ1-4; D gene unclear. The CDR3 has 16 residues. Germline CDR1 and CDR2: SEHNR and FQNEAQ (reference sequence). V lost 1 base and J 7 bases, leaving 16 bases between the germline ends. The CDR3 spells CASSLEVPQWGEKLFF. CDR3 sequence (DNA): TGTGCCAGCAGCTTAGAAGTTCCCCAGTGGGGTGAAAAACTGTTTTTT.

The chain recombines TRBV6-1 with TRBJ2-7; D is unresolved. The germline V gene encodes CDR1 MNHNS and CDR2 SASEGT. The CDR3 consists of 13 residues. V lost 0 bases, J lost 3 bases, and 6 bases lay in between. The chain's CDR3 is CASSEAHNYEQYF. The CDR3 DNA reads as TGTGCCAGCAGTGAAGCGCACAACTACGAGCAGTACTTC.

The V call is TRBV11-3, the J call TRBJ2-1; 10 positions agree with TRBD2. In germline, CDR1 is SGHNT, CDR2 YENEEA. This CDR3 comprises 15 residues. Germline trimming cut 3 bases from V and 4 bases from J; bases unmatched to any gene: 3. The CDR3, as DNA: TGTGCCAGCAGCTTGGATAGCGGGAGGTACAATGAGCAGTTCTTC. The encoded protein is CASSLDSGRYNEQFF.

The chain combines TRBV19 with TRBJ1-5; 9 nucleotides match TRBD1. Trimming cost V 5 bases and J 7 bases; bases outside gene matches: 6. Germline CDR1 and CDR2: LNHDA and SQIVND (reference sequence). This CDR3 is 14 amino acids long. CDR3 coding DNA: TGTGCCAGTAGTCCGGGACAGGGAACCCAGCCCCAGCATTTT. Its protein product is CASSPGQGTQPQHF.

The chain joins TRBV30 to TRBJ1-2; D may be TRBD1 (5 bases). The CDR3 has 13 residues. Between the trimmed V and J ends, which lost 8 bases and 2 bases, there was a span of 15 bases. Germline CDR1 GTSNPN, CDR2 SVGIG (reference sequence). CDR3 loop: CAGAAGRNYGYTF. CDR3 nucleotides: TGTGCCGGAGCCGCAGGGAGGAACTATGGCTACACCTTC.

The rearrangement uses TRBV19 and TRBJ2-2; 7 nucleotides agree with TRBD2. The V segment lost 7 bases and the J segment 8 bases; nucleotides outside the gene matches: 13. Germline V lookup: CDR1 LNHDA, CDR2 SQIVND (reference sequence). CDR3 size: 15 residues. The CDR3 loop is CASTPRGGRGGELFF. DNA for the CDR3: TGTGCCAGTACCCCTAGGGGAGGGCGAGGGGGGGAGCTGTTTTTT.

The V call is TRBV2, the J call TRBJ2-7; the D is unclear. Trimming stripped 4 bases from V and 3 bases from J, with 10 bases between. The germline V gene encodes CDR1 SNHLY and CDR2 FYNNEI. The CDR3 contains 13 residues. The CDR3 DNA sequence: TGTGCCAGCAGTGGACAAAGCATCTACGAGCAGTACTTC. Protein: CASSGQSIYEQYF. Complete variable domain (other parts from reference TRBV2 and TRBJ2-7): EPEVTQTPSHQVTQMGQEVILRCVPISNHLYFYWYRQILGQKVEFLVSFYNNEISEKSEIFDDQFSVERPDGSNFTLKIRSTKLEDSAMYFCASSGQSIYEQYFGPGTRLTVT.

The V gene is TRBV5-1, the J gene TRBJ2-7, with 9 bases identical to TRBD1. Germline assignment: CDR1 SGHRS and CDR2 YFSETQ. V shed 5 bases and J 5 bases; nucleotides not matched to a gene: 11. CDR3 length: 15 amino acids. CDR3 DNA: TGCGCCAGCAGAGAAGGAGGACAGGGGTGGAACGAGCAGTACTTC. This sequence encodes CASREGGQGWNEQYF.

The V gene is TRBV6-5, the J gene TRBJ1-3, with D perhaps TRBD1 (5 bases). The V gene lost 3 bases and the J gene lost 4 bases, with 13 bases spanning the gap. The CDR3 sequence is 15 residues long. Germline assignment: CDR1 MNHEY and CDR2 SVGAGI. CDR3 bases: TGTGCCAGCAGTTATTCGCAGGGTGGCGGAAACACCATATATTTT. Translating gives CASSYSQGGGNTIYF.

The chain is built from TRBV5-4 and TRBJ2-4, with D tentatively TRBD1 or TRBD2 (5 bases each). Germline CDR1 and CDR2: SGHNT and YYREEE (reference sequence). Trimming took 0 bases from V and 5 from J, leaving 12 bases between them. This CDR3 has 15 residues. This chain's CDR3 is CASSLAGRPENIQYF. CDR3 DNA: TGTGCCAGCAGCTTGGCGGGGCGGCCCGAAAACATTCAGTACTTC.

The genes are TRBV5-6 and TRBJ2-5, with D hard to call. V lost 4 bases to trimming and J lost 5 bases, with 9 bases between them. Germline V CDR1 and CDR2: SGHDT, YYEEEE. This CDR3 contains 12 residues. CDR3: CASSPDTETQYF. The CDR3 nucleotides are TGTGCCAGCAGCCCGGATACGGAGACCCAGTACTTC.

Details on this clone: A junction end diverges from the germline sequence, so it may reflect a read error. This chain connects TRBV28 to TRBJ1-2, with 9 bases lining up with TRBD1. Per germline, CDR1 MDHEN and CDR2 SYDVKM. This CDR3 region has 14 residues. CDR3 DNA sequence: TGTGCCAGCAGTTGGGGGACAGGGACATATGACTACACCTTC. It is translated as CASSWGTGTYDYTF.